This T cell receptor beta chain was recorded in a study of T cells after yellow fever vaccination (dated by TCRdb to about 2019). With regard to the full study: The SMART-Seq v4 Ultra Low Input RNA kit was used to prepare libraries from fractions with low cell numbers. Two healthy male donors, one aged 18 to 29 and one aged 30 to 39 years, were included in the cohort. To follow T-cell clones before and after both primary and booster YFV17D yellow fever vaccination, bulk TCR alpha and beta repertoires underwent longitudinal sequencing. Blood was drawn at multiple timepoints before and after primary and secondary immunization, with bulk PBMC replicates and cell subsets isolated. What the study reported, not specific to this receptor: After the booster, most of the clones that had expanded following primary vaccination were detected again (roughly 97% of CD4 and 80% to 90% of CD8), which suggests that memory was broadly maintained. A small fraction of clonotypes showed up in both the CD4 and CD8 compartments, probably as a result of convergent recombination. The secondary T-cell response was weaker than the primary response but faster, peaking on day 5 instead of day 15. Because abundant contaminating clonotypes from the bulk population could be contained in FACS-sorted repertoires, computational filtering was required. The study included only a couple of donors, which limits how far the findings can be generalized.

This clonotype came up many times. Its antigen is unknown. Base qualities are not provided; no much larger clone lies one nucleotide away. Taken with the paper, the label for treatment or condition translates to: live attenuated yellow fever vaccine strain. A standard Ficoll-Paque protocol was used to isolate PBMCs from peripheral blood. Dynabeads CD4 and CD8 positive selection kits were used to isolate CD4 and CD8 T-cell fractions. RNA was extracted with TriZol from bulk PBMCs, CD4 and CD8 fractions, and dextramer-positive and dextramer-negative fractions. For sequencing, an Illumina NovaSeq 6000 was employed. Synthesis of TCR cDNA relied on 5'RACE template switching, a step that introduced a universal primer site along with unique molecular identifiers. cDNA synthesis was primed from both the TCR alpha and TCR beta constant segments. Library amplification used two PCR steps, and the second PCR step added sample barcodes and sequencing adapters. Libraries were sequenced on Illumina HiSeq 2500 (2x100 bp) or NovaSeq (2x150 bp). As for the authors' bioinformatics: MIGEC was used to demultiplex reads and collapse the reads into UMI consensus sequences, and MiXCR was used for V(D)J alignment. Using edgeR on replicate PBMC samples, clonotypes were called vaccine-responding if FDR was below 0.01 and the log2 fold change was above 5 up to day 15. Each bulk clonotype received a CD4 or CD8 identity based on whether the sequenced CD4 or CD8 repertoire contained that clonotype at higher abundance. TCRdb trimmed public reads at Q25 via fastp, called clones via MiXCR and kept in-frame beta chains. Rows are unified per CDR3 protein, each entry keeping the most common DNA and genes. These V and J calls derive from TCRdb rather than the authors' analysis. This sample lists about 210,000 distinct CDR3 sequences; approximately 3.3% were detected once. Jointly, the top ten make up roughly 3% of the sample.

The sequenced sample was CD4+ T cells sorted from PBMCs, obtained 10 days after the yellow fever booster vaccination. This clonotype originated in a man aged 18-30 years who received the YFV17D yellow fever vaccine.

The encoded CDR3 is CSVPRGASSYNEQFF. The sequenced DNA: TGCAGCGTTCCGCGCGGGGCTAGCTCCTACAATGAGCAGTTCTTC. The rearrangement joined TRBV29-1 to TRBJ2-1; possibly the D gene is TRBD2, per 6 matching bases. The CDR3 measures 15 amino acids from cysteine to phenylalanine. Of the read, only the CDR3 DNA is kept; its 45 bases are in frame from base 1. The germline V gene encodes CDR1 SQVTM and CDR2 ANQGSEA. V gives up 5 bases and J gives up 0 bases, and the segment between their germline ends measures 14 bases.